A selection of T cell receptor beta chains follows, all from one sample in a study of cytomegalovirus exposure and HLA in healthy donors. Sequencing used immunoSEQ multiplex PCR; TCRdb keeps in-frame clones, though not all of them. This table has 170,000 or so clones, roughly 84% appearing once. The sequenced material came from PBMCs. All receptors derive from a boy aged 2-15 years in good health and CMV-seronegative. Each CDR3 is given with its conserved first and last residue. The D gene is left open where the match is weak. Not every row has a clone size; where given, it reads once, few, many or a size class.

j_call clone_size d_call v_call cdr3_aa cdr3_nt
TRBJ2-1 . . TRBV7-8 CASSVRFPSSLGNEQFF TGTGCCAGCAGCGTAAGGTTTCCTAGCAGCTTGGGCAATGAGCAGTTCTTC
TRBJ2-7 . TRBD2 TRBV6-1 CASSALAGPYEQYF TGTGCCAGCAGTGCTCTAGCGGGGCCCTACGAGCAGTACTTC
TRBJ2-1 . TRBD2 TRBV27 CASSPGTSGLYNEQFF TGTGCCAGCAGTCCGGGGACTAGCGGCCTCTACAATGAGCAGTTCTTC
TRBJ1-3 . . TRBV29-1 CSVDNGNTIYF TGCAGCGTTGACAATGGAAACACCATATATTTT
TRBJ1-3 . . TRBV28 CASKAYSGNTIYF TGTGCCAGCAAAGCTTACTCTGGAAACACCATATATTTT
TRBJ2-1 . TRBD1 TRBV7-3 CASSLDRVDEQFF TGTGCCAGCAGCTTAGACAGGGTTGATGAGCAGTTCTTC
TRBJ2-7 . TRBD2 TRBV25-1 CASGRSSGIWEQYF TGTGCCAGCGGCCGCTCTAGCGGGATTTGGGAGCAGTACTTC
TRBJ1-5 . TRBD1 TRBV6-1 CASSEWTGSNQPQHF TGTGCCAGCAGTGAATGGACAGGGAGCAATCAGCCCCAGCATTTT
TRBJ1-1 few . TRBV28 CASSHQFLADTEAFF TGTGCCAGCAGCCACCAGTTCCTGGCGGACACTGAAGCTTTCTTT
TRBJ2-7 . TRBD2 TRBV5-1 CASSPPRLAGVHEQYF TGCGCCAGCAGCCCGCCCCGACTAGCGGGAGTCCACGAGCAGTACTTC
TRBJ2-1 . TRBD2 TRBV7-2 CASSLTSGPSYNEQFF TGTGCCAGCAGTTTGACTAGCGGGCCCTCCTACAATGAGCAGTTCTTC
TRBJ2-3 . . TRBV7-8 CASSGQQGSTDTQYF TGTGCCAGCAGCGGACAACAGGGTAGCACAGATACGCAGTATTTT
TRBJ2-3 . TRBD2 TRBV10-2 CASSYPGTSGRRGGTDTQYF TGCGCCAGCAGTTATCCCGGGACTAGCGGGAGAAGAGGGGGCACAGATACGCAGTATTTT
TRBJ1-1 . . TRBV5-1 CASIPYPEGTPNTEAFF TGCGCCAGCATACCATACCCCGAGGGGACACCGAACACTGAAGCTTTCTTT
TRBJ2-7 . . TRBV6-1 CASRPQGRSYEQYF TGTGCCAGCAGGCCTCAGGGGCGTTCCTACGAGCAGTACTTC
TRBJ2-7 . TRBD1 TRBV11-2 CASSPPIPTGMLYF TGTGCCAGCAGCCCACCGATCCCGACAGGGATGCTGTACTTC
TRBJ1-5 few . TRBV15 CATSRDRGPQPQHF TGTGCCACCAGCAGAGATAGAGGGCCTCAGCCCCAGCATTTT
TRBJ2-7 . TRBD1 TRBV4-1 CASSYILRQGNSYEQYF TGCGCCAGCAGCTATATACTACGACAGGGAAATTCCTACGAGCAGTACTTC
TRBJ2-4 . . TRBV13 CASSLGWQQGNIQYF TGTGCCAGCAGCTTAGGTTGGCAGCAGGGAAACATTCAGTACTTC
TRBJ1-1 . TRBD1 TRBV2 CASSETRPHRGTEAFF TGTGCCAGCAGTGAAACCCGGCCCCACAGGGGCACTGAAGCTTTCTTT
TRBJ2-5 . . TRBV2 CATLVYKEGQETQYF TGTGCCACCTTGGTTTACAAGGAAGGACAGGAGACCCAGTACTTC
TRBJ1-5 . . TRBV12-5 CASGFAEDQPQHF TGTGCTAGTGGTTTCGCGGAAGATCAGCCCCAGCATTTT
TRBJ2-7 once . TRBV27 CASSPIAGTALYEQYF TGTGCCAGCAGTCCTATCGCGGGGACAGCTTTATACGAGCAGTACTTC
TRBJ2-7 . . TRBV29-1 CSVGRAGDEQHF TGCAGCGTTGGGAGGGCCGGCGACGAGCAGCACTTC
TRBJ2-5 once . TRBV29-1 CSGGGRGPQETQYF TGCAGCGGGGGGGGCAGGGGCCCCCAAGAGACCCAGTACTTC
TRBJ2-7 . . TRBV10-3 CAIRNRDEQYF TGTGCCATCAGAAACAGGGACGAGCAGTACTTC
TRBJ2-2 . . TRBV6-1 CASGRANTGELFF TGTGCCAGCGGCAGGGCGAACACCGGGGAGCTGTTTTTT
TRBJ2-5 . TRBD2 TRBV19 CASSIEGGTGTQYF TGTGCCAGTAGTATAGAGGGGGGGACGGGGACCCAGTACTTC
TRBJ1-1 few TRBD1 TRBV7-4 CASSVGPGQLNTEAFF TGTGCCAGCAGCGTAGGGCCGGGACAGCTGAACACTGAAGCTTTCTTT
TRBJ2-5 . . TRBV6-1 CASSEAGAQETQYF TGTGCCAGCAGTGAAGCAGGGGCTCAAGAGACCCAGTACTTC
TRBJ2-7 . TRBD1 TRBV27 CASSTGQGTYEQYF TGTGCCAGCAGCACGGGACAGGGAACCTACGAGCAGTACTTC
TRBJ2-7 . . TRBV14 CASSPGYGEQYF TGTGCCAGCAGCCCCGGGTACGGCGAGCAGTACTTC
TRBJ2-2 once TRBD2 TRBV9 CASSAEGGPLAGAGRTGELFF TGTGCCAGCAGCGCGGAGGGGGGGCCATTAGCGGGAGCGGGACGCACCGGGGAGCTGTTTTTT
TRBJ2-3 . TRBD1 TRBV5-1 CASSTQGVITDTQYF TGCGCCAGCAGCACACAGGGGGTGATCACAGATACGCAGTATTTT
TRBJ1-5 few TRBD1 TRBV2 CASRRQGDQPQHF TGTGCCAGCCGCCGACAGGGAGATCAGCCCCAGCATTTT
TRBJ2-2 . TRBD2 TRBV2 CASSPLGLAGANTGELFF TGTGCCAGCAGCCCCCTCGGGTTAGCGGGAGCAAACACCGGGGAGCTGTTTTTT
TRBJ2-2 . . TRBV2 CASSEPASETNTGELFF TGTGCCAGCAGTGAGCCCGCTAGTGAGACGAACACCGGGGAGCTGTTTTTT
TRBJ2-6 few . TRBV7-9 CASSPMTASGANVLTF TGTGCCAGCAGCCCCATGACAGCGTCTGGGGCCAACGTCCTGACTTTC
TRBJ2-7 . . TRBV21-1 CASSIPRDRIYEQYF TGTGCCAGCAGCATACCTCGGGACAGGATATACGAGCAGTACTTC
TRBJ1-1 few . TRBV7-3 CASSLYGVNTEAFF TGTGCCAGCAGCTTATACGGAGTGAACACTGAAGCTTTCTTT
TRBJ1-1 . . TRBV30 CAWTHRAGLNTEAFF TGTGCCTGGACGCACCGGGCAGGGTTGAACACTGAAGCTTTCTTT
TRBJ1-1 once . TRBV6-1 CASSENPGRNTEAFF TGTGCCAGCAGTGAAAATCCGGGTCGGAACACTGAAGCTTTCTTT
TRBJ2-7 . . TRBV7-9 CASSRRDSLVGEQYF TGTGCCAGCAGCCGCCGGGACTCGCTGGTGGGGGAGCAGTACTTC
TRBJ1-1 . TRBD1 TRBV6-5 CASSYSGAGGSAEAFF TGTGCCAGCAGTTACTCGGGAGCAGGGGGGAGCGCTGAAGCTTTCTTT
TRBJ2-7 . TRBD2 TRBV6-4 CASRVERDRPSYEQYF TGTGCCAGCAGAGTGGAGCGGGACCGTCCATCCTACGAGCAGTACTTC
TRBJ1-2 . TRBD1 TRBV7-2 CASSLRTGGGDNYGYTF TGTGCCAGCAGCCTCAGGACAGGGGGCGGCGATAACTATGGCTACACCTTC
TRBJ1-4 . . TRBV5-4 CASSPSGENEKLFF TGTGCCAGCAGCCCTTCGGGAGAAAATGAAAAACTGTTTTTT
TRBJ2-1 . . TRBV11-2 CASSLSGTPYNEQFF TGTGCCAGCAGCTTATCCGGGACACCCTACAATGAGCAGTTCTTC
TRBJ1-5 . . TRBV12-5 CASGPRNQPQHF TGTGCTAGTGGTCCGCGGAATCAGCCCCAGCATTTT
TRBJ2-3 . TRBD1 TRBV30 CAWSARDRRTDTQYF TGTGCCTGGAGCGCCCGGGACAGGCGGACAGATACGCAGTATTTT
TRBJ2-5 . . TRBV6-5 CASSYSRAYETQYF TGTGCCAGCAGTTACTCGAGAGCCTATGAGACCCAGTACTTC
TRBJ2-5 . TRBD2 TRBV7-8 CASSLGLAEETQYF TGTGCCAGCAGCTTAGGACTAGCGGAAGAGACCCAGTACTTC
TRBJ1-2 . . TRBV5-1 CASSVDTSRDYGYTF TGCGCCAGCAGCGTGGACACCTCCCGTGACTATGGCTACACCTTC
TRBJ2-7 . TRBD1 TRBV28 CASSEQQGAAYEQYF TGTGCCAGCAGCGAACAACAGGGGGCTGCCTACGAGCAGTACTTC
TRBJ2-1 . . TRBV27 CASSLDTSVDEQFF TGTGCCAGCAGTTTAGACACGTCCGTCGATGAGCAGTTCTTC
TRBJ2-1 . TRBD1 TRBV5-6 CASSHDRDHEQFF TGTGCCAGCAGCCATGACAGGGATCATGAGCAGTTCTTC
TRBJ2-7 . TRBD1 TRBV2 CASSPGQGGLYYEQYF TGTGCCAGCTCCCCGGGACAGGGGGGCCTATACTACGAGCAGTACTTC
TRBJ2-3 . TRBD1 TRBV5-1 CASSLRQGADTQYF TGCGCCAGCAGCTTGCGACAGGGGGCAGATACGCAGTATTTT
TRBJ1-4 . TRBD1 TRBV28 CASSLDRGGNEKLFF TGTGCCAGCAGTTTAGACAGGGGGGGGAATGAAAAACTGTTTTTT
TRBJ1-5 . . TRBV4-2 CASSQRITGMSNQPQHF TGTGCCAGCAGCCAAAGAATTACAGGGATGAGCAATCAGCCCCAGCATTTT